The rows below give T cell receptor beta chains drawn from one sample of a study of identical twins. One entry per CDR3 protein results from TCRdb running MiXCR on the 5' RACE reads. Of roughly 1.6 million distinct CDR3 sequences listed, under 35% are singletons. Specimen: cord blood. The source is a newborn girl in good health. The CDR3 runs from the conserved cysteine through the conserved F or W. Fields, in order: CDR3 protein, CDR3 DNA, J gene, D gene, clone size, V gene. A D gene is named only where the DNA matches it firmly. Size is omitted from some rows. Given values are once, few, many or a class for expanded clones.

CDR3 protein: CASSRGRWYSEQYF; CDR3 DNA: TGTGCCAGCAGCCGGGGCCGATGGTACAGTGAGCAGTACTTC; J gene: TRBJ2-5; D gene: .; clone size: .; V gene: TRBV25-1
CDR3 protein: CASSGPGTGDNEQFF; CDR3 DNA: TGCGCCAGCAGTGGACCCGGGACAGGGGACAATGAGCAGTTCTTC; J gene: TRBJ2-1; D gene: TRBD1; clone size: few; V gene: TRBV10-2
CDR3 protein: CATSGGRARTGELFF; CDR3 DNA: TGTGCCACCAGTGGCGGGAGGGCCCGCACCGGGGAGCTGTTTTTT; J gene: TRBJ2-2; D gene: TRBD2; clone size: .; V gene: TRBV24-1
CDR3 protein: CASSFGTGGNEAFF; CDR3 DNA: TGTGCCAGCAGTTTCGGGACAGGGGGCAATGAAGCTTTCTTT; J gene: TRBJ1-1; D gene: TRBD1; clone size: .; V gene: TRBV12-3/TRBV12-4
CDR3 protein: CASSLLHMNTEAFF; CDR3 DNA: TGTGCCAGCAGTTTATTACACATGAACACTGAAGCTTTCTTT; J gene: TRBJ1-1; D gene: .; clone size: .; V gene: TRBV28
CDR3 protein: CASSPSGRVTNEQFF; CDR3 DNA: TGTGCCAGCAGCCCGAGCGGGAGAGTTACCAATGAGCAGTTCTTC; J gene: TRBJ2-1; D gene: TRBD2; clone size: .; V gene: TRBV7-2
CDR3 protein: CASSFRAPGELFF; CDR3 DNA: TGCGCCAGCAGCTTCAGGGCACCCGGGGAGCTGTTTTTT; J gene: TRBJ2-2; D gene: .; clone size: .; V gene: TRBV5-1
CDR3 protein: CASSSTGYPGSYNEQFF; CDR3 DNA: TGTGCCAGCAGTTCCACCGGCTACCCAGGCTCCTACAATGAGCAGTTCTTC; J gene: TRBJ2-1; D gene: .; clone size: .; V gene: TRBV6-5
CDR3 protein: CSVEGTSGYNEQYF; CDR3 DNA: TGCAGCGTTGAAGGCACTAGCGGTTACAATGAGCAGTACTTC; J gene: TRBJ2-5; D gene: TRBD2; clone size: few; V gene: TRBV29-1
CDR3 protein: CSARDGLLGGTGAFF; CDR3 DNA: TGCAGTGCTAGGGACGGACTCCTAGGAGGCACTGGAGCTTTCTTT; J gene: TRBJ1-1; D gene: .; clone size: .; V gene: TRBV20-1
CDR3 protein: CASRLAVQGSALNEELFF; CDR3 DNA: TGTGCCAGCAGACTGGCCGTACAGGGGTCCGCACTTAATGAAGAACTGTTTTTT; J gene: TRBJ1-4; D gene: TRBD1; clone size: .; V gene: TRBV12-3/TRBV12-4
CDR3 protein: CAISRLAGEGDTQYF; CDR3 DNA: TGTGCCATCAGTCGACTAGCGGGAGAGGGAGATACGCAGTATTTT; J gene: TRBJ2-3; D gene: TRBD2; clone size: few; V gene: TRBV10-3
CDR3 protein: CASRPSGAVSSYNEQFF; CDR3 DNA: TGCGCCAGCAGGCCCTCTGGGGCGGTCAGCTCCTACAATGAGCAGTTCTTC; J gene: TRBJ2-1; D gene: .; clone size: few; V gene: TRBV4-1
CDR3 protein: CASRDAGLAGSEQYF; CDR3 DNA: TGTGCCAGCAGAGATGCGGGACTAGCGGGAAGTGAGCAGTACTTC; J gene: TRBJ2-5; D gene: TRBD2; clone size: .; V gene: TRBV2
CDR3 protein: CSARSPLAGVYNEQFF; CDR3 DNA: TGCAGTGCTAGAAGCCCTCTAGCGGGAGTTTACAATGAGCAGTTCTTC; J gene: TRBJ2-1; D gene: TRBD2; clone size: .; V gene: TRBV20-1
CDR3 protein: CASSNSGTAKNIQYF; CDR3 DNA: TGTGCCAGCTCGAATAGCGGGACAGCCAAAAACATTCAGTACTTC; J gene: TRBJ2-4; D gene: TRBD2; clone size: many; V gene: TRBV18
CDR3 protein: CSAPGLALHEPYF; CDR3 DNA: TGCAGTGCTCCGGGACTAGCTCTCCACGAGCCGTACTTC; J gene: TRBJ2-7; D gene: TRBD2; clone size: .; V gene: TRBV20-1
CDR3 protein: CSARRVSGANVLTF; CDR3 DNA: TGCAGTGCTAGAAGGGTATCTGGGGCCAACGTCCTGACTTTC; J gene: TRBJ2-6; D gene: .; clone size: .; V gene: TRBV20-1
CDR3 protein: CASSQPSRYGLFF; CDR3 DNA: TGCGCCAGCAGCCAGCCCTCCCGCTACGGACTGTTTTTT; J gene: TRBJ1-4; D gene: .; clone size: .; V gene: TRBV4-1
CDR3 protein: CASTLWGANTGELFF; CDR3 DNA: TGTGCCAGCACTCTATGGGGCGCCAACACCGGGGAGCTGTTTTTT; J gene: TRBJ2-2; D gene: .; clone size: once; V gene: TRBV5-6
CDR3 protein: CSALRTAPNEKLFF; CDR3 DNA: TGCAGTGCCTTGCGGACAGCCCCTAATGAAAAACTGTTTTTT; J gene: TRBJ1-4; D gene: .; clone size: few; V gene: TRBV20-1
CDR3 protein: CASSLLTPSRVEAGSYEQYF; CDR3 DNA: TGCGCCAGCAGCTTGTTGACCCCCTCCCGAGTCGAAGCAGGGTCCTACGAGCAGTACTTC; J gene: TRBJ2-7; D gene: .; clone size: many; V gene: TRBV5-1
CDR3 protein: CASSPGFTGEGSNQPQHF; CDR3 DNA: TGTGCCAGCAGCCCAGGATTTACGGGGGAAGGTAGCAATCAGCCCCAGCATTTT; J gene: TRBJ1-5; D gene: .; clone size: few; V gene: TRBV21-1
CDR3 protein: CASRVSAGGHNEQFF; CDR3 DNA: TGCGCCAGCAGGGTATCAGCGGGGGGGCACAATGAGCAGTTCTTC; J gene: TRBJ2-1; D gene: TRBD2; clone size: few; V gene: TRBV5-1
CDR3 protein: CASSFLSADSRPSGANVLTF; CDR3 DNA: TGTGCCAGCAGCTTCTTGAGCGCGGACTCTAGGCCCTCTGGGGCCAACGTCCTGACTTTC; J gene: TRBJ2-6; D gene: .; clone size: .; V gene: TRBV7-8
CDR3 protein: CASSLGSRGRSYEQYF; CDR3 DNA: TGTGCCAGCAGCTTGGGCAGCCGGGGACGCTCCTACGAGCAGTACTTC; J gene: TRBJ2-7; D gene: .; clone size: .; V gene: TRBV7-2
CDR3 protein: CASSPWTSGGEDTQYF; CDR3 DNA: TGCGCCAGCAGCCCTTGGACTAGCGGGGGGGAGGATACGCAGTATTTT; J gene: TRBJ2-3; D gene: TRBD2; clone size: .; V gene: TRBV5-1
CDR3 protein: CASSGGQGLSYGYTF; CDR3 DNA: TGTGCCAGCAGTGGAGGACAGGGGCTTAGCTATGGCTACACCTTC; J gene: TRBJ1-2; D gene: TRBD1; clone size: few; V gene: TRBV6-1
CDR3 protein: CAISTLFTGEYSNQPQHF; CDR3 DNA: TGTGCCATCAGTACTTTATTCACAGGGGAGTATAGCAATCAGCCCCAGCATTTT; J gene: TRBJ1-5; D gene: TRBD1; clone size: .; V gene: TRBV10-3
CDR3 protein: CASSQSALHNEQYF; CDR3 DNA: TGCGCCAGCAGCCAATCGGCCCTCCACAATGAGCAGTACTTC; J gene: TRBJ2-4; D gene: .; clone size: .; V gene: TRBV4-1
CDR3 protein: CATSDPGTSGLEQFF; CDR3 DNA: TGTGCCACCAGTGATCCCGGGACTAGCGGGCTTGAGCAGTTCTTC; J gene: TRBJ2-1; D gene: TRBD2; clone size: few; V gene: TRBV24-1
CDR3 protein: CSARGFRGDTGELFF; CDR3 DNA: TGCAGTGCTAGAGGCTTCAGGGGGGACACCGGGGAGCTGTTTTTT; J gene: TRBJ2-2; D gene: .; clone size: .; V gene: TRBV20-1
CDR3 protein: CASSWARRLGLAGGIDTQYF; CDR3 DNA: TGCGCCAGCAGCTGGGCGAGGCGCCTCGGGCTAGCGGGAGGGATAGATACGCAGTATTTT; J gene: TRBJ2-3; D gene: TRBD2; clone size: .; V gene: TRBV5-1
CDR3 protein: CSARDRKGYEQYF; CDR3 DNA: TGCAGTGCTAGAGATCGAAAGGGATACGAGCAGTACTTC; J gene: TRBJ2-7; D gene: .; clone size: .; V gene: TRBV20-1
CDR3 protein: CASSFKQGSYEQYF; CDR3 DNA: TGCGCCAGCAGCTTTAAACAGGGGAGCTACGAGCAGTACTTC; J gene: TRBJ2-7; D gene: TRBD1; clone size: .; V gene: TRBV5-1
CDR3 protein: CATSDLSGGEQIF; CDR3 DNA: TGTGCCACCAGTGATTTGTCGGGCGGTGAGCAGATCTTC; J gene: TRBJ2-1; D gene: .; clone size: .; V gene: TRBV24-1
CDR3 protein: CASSYRGEQFF; CDR3 DNA: TGTGCCAGCAGTTACAGGGGTGAGCAGTTCTTC; J gene: TRBJ2-1; D gene: TRBD1; clone size: many; V gene: TRBV27
CDR3 protein: CASTKEGLLNQPQHF; CDR3 DNA: TGTGCCAGCACCAAGGAGGGGCTACTCAATCAGCCCCAGCATTTT; J gene: TRBJ1-5; D gene: .; clone size: .; V gene: TRBV21-1
CDR3 protein: CSVEDQGSYEQYF; CDR3 DNA: TGCAGCGTTGAAGATCAGGGCTCCTACGAGCAGTACTTC; J gene: TRBJ2-7; D gene: .; clone size: many; V gene: TRBV29-1
CDR3 protein: CASSYRDAAYEQYF; CDR3 DNA: TGTGCCAGCAGTTACCGGGACGCTGCCTACGAGCAGTACTTC; J gene: TRBJ2-7; D gene: .; clone size: many; V gene: TRBV6-6
CDR3 protein: CASSQGPGPYYEQYF; CDR3 DNA: TGTGCCAGCAGCCAAGGTCCAGGACCCTACTACGAGCAGTACTTC; J gene: TRBJ2-7; D gene: .; clone size: .; V gene: TRBV14
CDR3 protein: CASSPAAGGFYNEQFF; CDR3 DNA: TGTGCCAGCAGCCCGGCAGCGGGCGGGTTCTACAATGAGCAGTTCTTC; J gene: TRBJ2-1; D gene: .; clone size: few; V gene: TRBV4-2
CDR3 protein: CSPGVPSTDTQYF; CDR3 DNA: TGCAGTCCGGGTGTCCCAAGCACAGATACGCAGTATTTT; J gene: TRBJ2-3; D gene: .; clone size: few; V gene: TRBV20-1
CDR3 protein: CASSHARLATNLDEQFF; CDR3 DNA: TGTGCCAGCAGCCACGCCCGACTAGCTACAAATCTCGATGAGCAGTTCTTC; J gene: TRBJ2-1; D gene: TRBD2; clone size: .; V gene: TRBV4-2
CDR3 protein: CATSERGGYGYTF; CDR3 DNA: TGTGCCACCAGTGAGAGGGGAGGCTATGGCTACACCTTC; J gene: TRBJ1-2; D gene: .; clone size: .; V gene: TRBV24-1
CDR3 protein: CASSLAGGRGNQPQHF; CDR3 DNA: TGTGCCAGCAGTTTAGCCGGGGGCAGGGGCAATCAGCCCCAGCATTTT; J gene: TRBJ1-5; D gene: .; clone size: .; V gene: TRBV28